Below, 17 T cell receptor beta chains from the same sample are listed, as sequenced in a study of cytomegalovirus exposure and HLA in healthy donors. PCR employed 60 Vbeta and 13 Jbeta primers. Assay used: immunoSEQ multiplex PCR; TCRdb lists only in-frame clones, some missing. The sample comprises some 150,000 clones, 65% to 80% of which are singletons, and around 1.6% rests with the top ten. The sample taken for sequencing was PBMCs. These receptors all come from a woman aged 25 to 39 in good health and CMV-seronegative.

The rearrangement uses TRBV10-1 and TRBJ2-1, with TRBD2 matching over 14 bases. With V trimmed by 5 bases and J by 5 bases, 2 bases remained unmatched. This CDR3 comprises 15 residues. In germline, CDR1 is WNHNN, CDR2 SYGVQD (reference sequence). In DNA form, the CDR3 reads TGCGCCAGCAGTCGACTAGCGGGGGGGAACAATGAGCAGTTCTTC. Translating gives CASSRLAGGNNEQFF.

Details on this clone: Mismatch with germline at one junction end may stem from a read error. This chain links TRBV5-1 with TRBJ1-2; D not resolved. The germline V gene encodes CDR1 SGHRS and CDR2 YFSETQ. This CDR3 region has 13 residues. CDR3 bases: TGCGCCAGCAGCGAGCCCGGGTCCCTCGACTACCCCTTC. Translation: CASSEPGSLDYPF.

The J gene is TRBJ1-1, the V gene TRBV4-1; 8 bases line up with TRBD1. The CDR3 is 15 amino acids. Germline CDR1 is MGHRA and CDR2 is YSYEKL. Trimming removed 3 bases from V and 1 base from J; junction bases left unmatched: 4. Here the CDR3 DNA reads TGCGCCAGCAGCCACTCCACAGGGGGGAACACTGAAGCTTTCTTT. This sequence encodes CASSHSTGGNTEAFF.

The CDR3 sequence is CASSLWGTGGWETQYF. The CDR3 DNA reads TGTGCCAGCAGTTTATGGGGTACAGGGGGCTGGGAGACCCAGTACTTC. The chain links TRBV27 to TRBJ2-5; 9 nucleotides align to TRBD1. V shed 1 base and J 5 bases; nucleotides not matched to a gene: 8. Germline V gene lookup returns CDR1 MNHEY and CDR2 SMNVEV (reference sequence). The CDR3 totals 16 residues.

The chain links TRBV4-1 to TRBJ1-6; D is undetermined. CDR3 length equals 18 residues. CDR1 is MGHRA and CDR2 is YSYEKL in the germline V gene. The V gene lost 0 bases and the J gene lost 0 bases, with 12 bases spanning the gap. The CDR3 region has the DNA TGCGCCAGCAGCCAAGATCCCCCGTTGAGCTCCTATAATTCACCCCTCCACTTT. It specifies CASSQDPPLSSYNSPLHF.

V gene TRBV28 combines with J gene TRBJ2-1, with 8 positions matching TRBD2. This CDR3 is built from 14 residues. Germline V gene lookup returns CDR1 MDHEN and CDR2 SYDVKM. The junction had 6 bases not matched to a gene; V was cut back by 11 bases and J by 0 bases. The CDR3 region has the DNA TGTGCCGGGGCCGGGGGGGGCTCCTACAATGAGCAGTTCTTC. Translated: CAGAGGGSYNEQFF.

The genes are TRBV4-2 and TRBJ1-3, with D unresolved. The CDR3 runs 13 residues. The germline CDR1 and CDR2 sequences are LGHNA and YNFKEQ. V was shortened by 0 bases and J by 4 bases, with 4 bases between the two germline ends. The CDR3: CASSQEEGNTIYF. The CDR3 bases are TGTGCCAGCAGCCAAGAAGAGGGAAACACCATATATTTT.

This chain links TRBV30 with TRBJ1-2; D might be TRBD1 (5 bases). V dropped 3 bases and J dropped 8 bases, with 16 bases sitting between them. The CDR3 consists of 13 residues. CDR1 is GTSNPN and CDR2 is SVGIG in the germline V gene (reference sequence). The CDR3 nucleotides read TGTGCCTGGAGGGTTAAGGGGCTACGCGGCTACACCTTC. Protein product: CAWRVKGLRGYTF.

The genes are TRBV11-2 and TRBJ2-7; 7 bases are shared with TRBD2. V gave up 1 base and J gave up 1 base; unmatched junction bases: 4. Germline V gives CDR1 SGHAT, CDR2 FQNNGV. The CDR3 has 15 amino acids. CDR3 amino acids: CASSLGLAASYEQYF. DNA of the CDR3: TGTGCCAGCAGCTTAGGGCTAGCGGCTTCCTACGAGCAGTACTTC.

The gene calls are TRBV15 and TRBJ2-1; 7 bases agree with TRBD1. Germline-derived CDR1 and CDR2 are LNHNV and YYDKDF (reference sequence). There are 13 residues in the CDR3. J lost 10 bases, V lost 1 base, and 4 bases had no gene match. CDR3 loop: CATSRVGRGEQFF. CDR3 DNA: TGTGCCACCAGCAGAGTCGGCAGGGGGGAGCAGTTCTTC.

Many counts were recorded for this clone. The chain joins TRBV7-3 to TRBJ1-1; D remains ambiguous. This CDR3 has 13 residues. V dropped 4 bases and J dropped 3 bases, with 9 bases sitting between them. Germline V gene sequence: CDR1 SGHTA, CDR2 FQGTGA. In nucleotides, the CDR3 is TGTGCCAGCAGCTCCACTCCGGACACTGAAGCTTTCTTT. Protein product: CASSSTPDTEAFF.

This clone was counted a single time. The V gene is TRBV7-7, the J gene TRBJ2-3; tentatively, D is TRBD2 (5 bases). This CDR3 comprises 13 residues. The V end was cut by 0 bases, the J end by 8 bases, with 9 bases between. From germline, CDR1 is SSHAT and CDR2 FNYEAQ (reference sequence). The CDR3 sequence is CASSLAPAGTQYF. The CDR3 DNA reads as TGTGCCAGCAGCTTAGCGCCGGCGGGTACGCAGTATTTT.

V and J are TRBV6-1 and TRBJ1-2; maybe TRBD1 (5 bases). Germline assignment: CDR1 MNHNS and CDR2 SASEGT. CDR3 length: 13 amino acids. Trimming removed 6 bases from V and 6 bases from J, with 14 bases in between. The CDR3 is CASRLRVEDGYTF. In DNA form, the CDR3 reads TGTGCCAGCAGACTCAGGGTTGAGGATGGCTACACCTTC.

Note on this clone: An end of the junction does not agree with germline; a read error may underlie this. V is TRBV7-9 and J is TRBJ1-2, with 8 bases identical to TRBD1. The CDR3 contains 18 residues. Germline assignment: CDR1 SEHNR and CDR2 FQNEAQ (reference sequence). CDR3 nucleotides: TGTTCCAGCAGCCACTCCCCGGACAGGGCCCTTATAAACTATGGCTACACCTTC. This translates into CSSSHSPDRALINYGYTF.

The chain is built from TRBV6-5 and TRBJ2-7, with D tentatively TRBD2 (5 bases). Germline CDR1 is MNHEY and CDR2 is SVGAGI. V was pared by 0 bases and J by 3 bases, with 6 bases between. CDR3 size: 13 residues. DNA for the CDR3: TGTGCCAGCAGTTACTCTCGGGGCTACGAGCAGTACTTC. This codes for CASSYSRGYEQYF.

CDR3 amino acids: CSVTGTSGRYNEQFF. Here the CDR3 DNA reads TGCAGCGTTACCGGGACTAGCGGGCGCTACAATGAGCAGTTCTTC. The rearrangement joins TRBV29-1 to TRBJ2-1, with TRBD2 identical over 12 bases. This CDR3 has 15 residues. Per germline, CDR1 SQVTM and CDR2 ANQGSEA. The V gene end was trimmed by 5 bases and the J gene end by 3 bases; junction bases not matched to a gene: 5.

The chain uses TRBV19 and TRBJ2-7, with 9 bases lining up with TRBD1. CDR3 length: 15 amino acids. Per the germline V gene, CDR1 is LNHDA and CDR2 is SQIVND (reference sequence). With 5 bases clipped from V and 7 bases from J, the junction kept 12 bases outside the gene matches. The CDR3 sequence is CASSPTGTGSGEQYF. CDR3 in DNA: TGTGCCAGTAGTCCGACCGGGACAGGGTCGGGTGAGCAGTACTTC.